This T cell receptor (beta chain) was identified in a study of CD4 T cells in relation to SARS-CoV-2 and coronaviruses (dated by TCRdb to 2020 to 2022). A note on the overall study: The ViraFEST assay cultured PBMCs with antigen for 10 days, then sequenced TCR beta CDR3s to find antigen-specific clonal expansions. The Adaptive Biotechnologies TCR-sequencing kit was used for samples from a few pre-COVID donors and for the naive versus memory experiments, whereas the other data were Illumina-based. Memory CD4+ T cell crossreactivity between SARS-CoV-2 and common cold coronavirus spike proteins was assessed at the TCR clonotype level in the study. Patient-derived lymphoblastoid cell lines were used to map the HLA restriction of shared crossreactive spike epitopes. The full convalescent cohort of 12 patients had a median age of almost 40 years, ranging from roughly 21 to 75 years. Expansion assays from other donors in the study were sequenced with a different, Illumina-based TCR-beta assay. The roughly twelve convalescent patients included 8 males and 4 females; two subjects were Hispanic.

Naive and memory CD4+ T cells were separated from cryopreserved PBMCs by CD4 enrichment followed by EasySep naive CD4+ T cell enrichment. For around nine days, sorted naive or memory CD4+ T cells (roughly 100,000) were cultured at a 1:1 ratio with T cell-depleted PBMCs and CEF peptides. Triplicate replicate wells were generally used for each peptide culture condition. Ficoll-Paque PLUS gradient centrifugation was used to isolate PBMCs from either whole blood or leukapheresis product. PBMCs were either used fresh in the expansion assay or cryopreserved at -140 degrees C. The QIAamp Micro DNA Kit was used to extract genomic DNA from the CD4+ T cells. Survey-level immunoSEQ TCR-beta sequencing was performed on DNA from CEF-cultured naive and memory CD4+ T cells. Per the original workflow: During preprocessing, nonproductive sequences were removed, as were CDR3s that did not start with C, did not end with F or W, or were shorter than 7 amino acids. The MANAFEST web app was used to call antigen-specific clonotypes on the basis of expansion compared with the reference and with other culture wells. A clone was considered positive if the clone showed significant expansion compared with the reference culture in 2 of 3 replicate wells at an FDR below 0.05. A further requirement for positive clones was significant expansion compared with all other tandem wells, along with an odds ratio above 5. Cultured and uncultured naive and memory CD4+ repertoires were searched for CDR3s previously identified as spike- and CEF-reactive. CDR3 homology was measured as pairwise Levenshtein distance, computed with the stringdist R package after trimming three terminal residues from each end. TCRdb obtained this table from immuneACCESS and retained in-frame rearrangements with V and J assigned. These tables miss some clones; where compared with another copy, unresolved V genes account for less than half of the shortfall, and the remainder is unexplained. That table gives V, J and clone size, and the DNA gave D and trimming. The sample table lists about 40,000 clones, around 83% of them with a count of one. The ten most abundant clones make up 6.6% of the sample.

On this clone itself: This clone's antigen is unknown. No per-base quality is available; no much larger clone lies one base away.

The germline V gene (reference sequence) supplies CDR1 LNHDA and CDR2 SQIVND. Cut back by 9 bases and 7 bases, the V and J ends lie 20 bases apart. From cysteine to phenylalanine, the CDR3 is 14 amino acids long. CDR3 DNA only is kept here, 42 bases in frame from base 1. Summary of the overall study and its limitations: Because no donor provided both pre-pandemic and post-infection samples, tracing the source of pre-existing responses was limited. Crossreactivity analysis was centred on spike protein, so crossreactivity against other viral proteins was not assessed. Memory CD4+ clonotypes crossrecognizing SARS-CoV-2 and at least one common cold coronavirus spike were found in approximately 65% of donors. Sequencing of naive versus memory cells indicated that the assay detects memory recall responses, not primary responses primed during culture. Compared with monoreactive clones, crossreactive clones had significantly weaker SARS-CoV-2-driven expansion, a result consistent with antigenic imprinting. Small numbers of patients and of tested TCRs limited the study.

The sequenced material came from naive CD4+ T cells from PBMCs, cultured in vitro. What the cell subset or site label conveys for this sample: naive CD4+ T cells isolated by negative enrichment. This clonotype originated in an adult with COVID-19. Rearrangement joined TRBV19 to TRBJ2-3, with the D gene too uncertain to name. The nucleotide sequence is given as TGTGCCAGCCCACCGCGGCTCACAGATAATACGCAGTATTTT. Its product reads: CASPPRLTDNTQYF.